This T cell receptor (beta chain) was sequenced during a study of blood T cell repertoires in COVID-19. The germline V gene encodes CDR1 LNHDA and CDR2 SQIVND (reference sequence). This CDR3 has 15 residues. The germline V and J ends were trimmed by 4 bases and 6 bases, with 16 bases remaining between them. Enrolment of Seattle patients took place during active infection, and they were followed longitudinally. Sequencing was performed with immunoSEQ multiplex PCR; in TCRdb, only in-frame clones are kept and a portion is missing. The table includes fewer than 350,000 clones, 87% detected once. This receptor was obtained from a man younger than 40 with COVID-19, enrolled during active disease. The sequenced sample was peripheral blood. The chain combines TRBV19 with TRBJ2-1, with TRBD2 as a possible D gene (6 bases). The CDR3 nucleotides are TGTGCCAGTAGTACCTGGGAGGCTAATCCCAATGAGCAGTTCTTC. Encoded protein: CASSTWEANPNEQFF.